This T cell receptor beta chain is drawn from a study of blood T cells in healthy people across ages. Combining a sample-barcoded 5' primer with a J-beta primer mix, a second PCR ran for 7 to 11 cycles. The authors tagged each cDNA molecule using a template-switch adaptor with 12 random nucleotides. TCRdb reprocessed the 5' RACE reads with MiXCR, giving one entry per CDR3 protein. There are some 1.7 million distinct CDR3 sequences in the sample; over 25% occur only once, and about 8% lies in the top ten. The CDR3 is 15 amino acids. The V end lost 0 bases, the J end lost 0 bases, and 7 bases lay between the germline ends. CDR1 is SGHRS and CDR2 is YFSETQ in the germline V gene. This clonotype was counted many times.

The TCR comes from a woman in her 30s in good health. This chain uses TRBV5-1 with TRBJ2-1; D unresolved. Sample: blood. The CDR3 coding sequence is TGCGCCAGCAGCTTGGAGGCCAACTCCTACAATGAGCAGTTCTTC. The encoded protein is CASSLEANSYNEQFF.